This note documents a single T cell receptor (beta chain) sequence. Its target is not known. This sample is part of a study of shared clonotypes between healthy human individuals. Points from the study as a whole: In this cohort, only blood was sampled, and tissue repertoires likely differ. Shared across a handful of donors were roughly 4.7% of the naive CD4 clonotypes. Non-shared clonotypes had lower generation probabilities than those shared by all four donors.

The germline gives CDR1 LGHNA, CDR2 YNFKEQ. J gave up 2 bases and V 0 bases, and 6 bases lay outside the gene matches. The CDR3 loop spans 16 amino acids. Data came from immunoSEQ multiplex PCR; TCRdb stores just in-frame clones and leaves some out. The sample shows about 1.1 million clones, around 78% of them seen only once. Sequenced sample: memory CD4+ T cells from PBMCs. Subset of the sample: CD45RA-negative fraction. The J gene is TRBJ2-5, the V gene TRBV4-2; 7 bases are shared with TRBD2. This sequence was found in a man aged 18 to 30 in good health. Some clones in this sample may be carry-over from other donors' samples. The CDR3 nucleotides read TGTGCCAGCAGCCAAGATTTCGGCGGGGGACAAGAGACCCAGTACTTC. Residues: CASSQDFGGGQETQYF.